Presented here are 21 T cell receptor beta chains from one specimen sequenced in a study of blood T cell repertoires in COVID-19. Profiling relied on immunoSEQ multiplex PCR, and the TCRdb table lists in-frame clones only, not all of them. The profile shows 250,000 to 300,000 clones, around 91% of them singletons. Input material: peripheral blood. The receptors derive from an older woman with acute or convalescent COVID-19.

The rearrangement uses TRBV3-1 (or the pseudogene TRBV3-2) and TRBJ1-1, with 12 bases identical to TRBD1. Germline V gene lookup returns CDR1 LGHDT and CDR2 YNNKEL (reference sequence). V shed 1 base, J shed 8 bases, and the junction held 5 bases outside the gene matches. The CDR3 length is 15 residues. CDR3 coding DNA: TGTGCCAGCAGCCAAGGGGGGACAGGGGGCGACGAAGCTTTCTTT. It codes for CASSQGGTGGDEAFF.

The sample holds a few counts of this clone. This chain joins TRBV7-2 and TRBJ1-1; D gene unclear. The germline CDR1 and CDR2 sequences are SGHTA and FQGNSA. This CDR3 is 15 amino acids long. Trimming took off 5 bases at V and 2 bases at J, with 15 bases between the two ends. The CDR3 bases are TGTGCCAGCAGCCCAAGCGCGGCTTCCAACACTGAAGCTTTCTTT. It is translated as CASSPSAASNTEAFF.

The V gene is TRBV4-2, the J gene TRBJ1-5, with a weak D call TRBD1 (6 bases). With 0 bases removed from V and 6 bases from J, the gap between germline ends came to 12 bases. CDR3 size: 15 residues. Germline values: CDR1 LGHNA, CDR2 YNFKEQ. The CDR3 DNA reads as TGTGCCAGCAGCCAAGATGGAACAGGGTCTCAGCCCCAGCATTTT. Protein sequence: CASSQDGTGSQPQHF.

The chain couples TRBV11-3 to TRBJ2-5, with D tentatively TRBD2 (5 bases). The germline V gene has CDR1 SGHNT and CDR2 YENEEA. CDR3 length: 17 residues. V shed 5 bases and J shed 2 bases, with 21 bases lying between them. The CDR3 DNA sequence: TGTGCCAGCAGCCCCGGGCGAGGGATCCGCGATCAAGAGACCCAGTACTTC. Its protein is CASSPGRGIRDQETQYF. The full variable domain, with the rest looked up from reference TRBV11-3 and TRBJ2-5, is EAGVVQSPRYKIIEKKQPVAFWCNPISGHNTLYWYLQNLGQGPELLIRYENEEAVDDSQLPKDRFSAERLKGVDSTLKIQPAELGDSAVYLCASSPGRGIRDQETQYFGPGTRLLVL.

This clone was seen only once. The chain links TRBV5-3 to TRBJ1-5; 7 positions match TRBD1. TRBV5-3 falls under the ORF class, with uncertain function. The junction had 10 bases not matched to a gene; V was cut back by 5 bases and J by 2 bases. This CDR3 has 16 residues. The chain's CDR3 is CARRPPTGYCNQPQHF. CDR3 nucleotide sequence: TGTGCCAGAAGACCCCCGACAGGGTATTGCAATCAGCCCCAGCATTTT.

This rearrangement joins TRBV5-6 to TRBJ2-7, with TRBD2 as a possible D gene (5 bases). The CDR3 runs 15 residues. Germline loops: CDR1 SGHDT, CDR2 YYEEEE. The V end lost 0 bases, the J end lost 2 bases, and 12 bases lay between the germline ends. This chain's CDR3 is CASSLAGIGTYEQYF. The CDR3 bases are TGTGCCAGCAGCTTGGCCGGGATCGGTACCTACGAGCAGTACTTC.

This chain links TRBV2 with TRBJ1-5; D is ambiguous. From germline, CDR1 is SNHLY and CDR2 FYNNEI. This CDR3 is built from 11 residues. Trimming left V 6 bases short and J 7 bases short, with 7 bases between. This CDR3 is CASSPGQPQHF. The DNA of the CDR3 is TGTGCCAGCAGCCCCGGGCAGCCCCAGCATTTT.

This rearrangement joins TRBV6-5 to TRBJ2-5, with 9 bases aligning to TRBD1. This CDR3 is built from 15 residues. The V and J ends lost 5 bases and 2 bases, in that order; junction bases with no gene match: 6. Per the germline V gene, CDR1 is MNHEY and CDR2 is SVGAGI. The CDR3 DNA sequence: TGTGCCAGCAGTCATGGGGACAGGGTACAAGAGACCCAGTACTTC. It is translated as CASSHGDRVQETQYF.

This clone was observed a handful of times. The chain carries TRBV5-1 and TRBJ1-3; D is uncertain. This CDR3 is built from 16 residues. The V end was cut by 3 bases, the J end by 0 bases, with 13 bases between. Germline loops: CDR1 SGHRS, CDR2 YFSETQ. CDR3 region: CASSSGRIGSGNTIYF. The CDR3 region has the DNA TGCGCCAGCAGCTCCGGGAGAATCGGCTCTGGAAACACCATATATTTT.

CDR3 bases: TGTGCCAGCAGCCAAGATCCGGGGGAGACCTATGGCTACACCTTC. It translates to CASSQDPGETYGYTF. The chain has TRBV4-2 and TRBJ1-2; D may be TRBD1 (5 bases). This CDR3 comprises 15 residues. V lost 0 bases to trimming and J lost 4 bases, with 12 bases between them. In germline, CDR1 is LGHNA, CDR2 YNFKEQ.

The chain joins TRBV3-1 (or the pseudogene TRBV3-2) to TRBJ1-4, with a possible D match to TRBD1 (6 bases). Trimming took 3 bases from V and 8 from J, leaving 13 bases between them. Germline V CDR1 and CDR2: LGHDT, YNNKEL (reference sequence). The CDR3 spans 14 residues. CDR3 sequence reads: CASSQNRAEEKLFF. DNA for the CDR3: TGTGCCAGCAGCCAGAACAGGGCGGAAGAAAAACTGTTTTTT.

The chain carries TRBV5-4 and TRBJ1-4, with D possibly TRBD1 on 5 matching bases. Trimming left V 4 bases short and J 7 bases short, with 23 bases between. The CDR3 totals 17 residues. Germline CDR1 is SGHNT and CDR2 is YYREEE (reference sequence). This chain's CDR3 is CASSPGGRVGEGEKLFF. The CDR3 bases are TGTGCCAGCAGCCCCGGGGGACGGGTGGGCGAAGGTGAAAAACTGTTTTTT.

Only a few counts were recorded for this clone. The gene calls are TRBV5-1 and TRBJ1-2; possible D gene TRBD1, 5 bases. Germline lookup yields CDR1 SGHRS and CDR2 YFSETQ. Trimming cost V 0 bases and J 7 bases, with 16 bases left between them. The CDR3 length is 15 residues. CDR3 DNA: TGCGCCAGCAGCTTGGAATGGGGGGAGGGAACTGGCTACACCTTC. It translates to CASSLEWGEGTGYTF. Looking up the rest from reference TRBV5-1 and TRBJ1-2 gives the full variable domain: KAGVTQTPRYLIKTRGQQVTLSCSPISGHRSVSWYQQTPGQGLQFLFEYFSETQRNKGNFPGRFSGRQFSNSRSEMNVSTLELGDSALYLCASSLEWGEGTGYTFGSGTRLTVV.

The chain is built from TRBV28 and TRBJ1-1; D is undetermined. V lost 6 bases, J lost 4 bases, and 15 bases lay in between. CDR1 and CDR2 (germline): MDHEN, SYDVKM. The CDR3 is 14 amino acids. This CDR3 is CASRPIPPGTEAFF. Here the CDR3 DNA reads TGTGCCAGCAGGCCGATACCCCCAGGCACTGAAGCTTTCTTT.

The rearrangement uses TRBV19 and TRBJ2-2; a weak D match, TRBD1 (5 bases). The CDR3 consists of 12 residues. Germline assignment: CDR1 LNHDA and CDR2 SQIVND (reference sequence). V was cut by 10 bases and J by 0 bases, with 6 bases left in between. This CDR3 reads CATTANTGELFF. DNA for the CDR3: TGTGCCACGACAGCGAACACCGGGGAGCTGTTTTTT.

This clone occurred once. The chain links TRBV6-2 or TRBV6-3 to TRBJ2-3, with a possible D match to TRBD2 (5 bases). Germline lookup yields CDR1 MNHEY and CDR2 SVGEGT. CDR3 length equals 15 residues. Trimming removed 2 bases from V and 4 bases from J, with 13 bases in between. CDR3 in amino acids: CASSYTPSRADTQYF. The CDR3 DNA reads TGTGCCAGCAGTTACACCCCTAGCCGAGCAGATACGCAGTATTTT.

The chain carries TRBV27 and TRBJ2-5, with 11 bases fitting TRBD2. V gave up 3 bases and J gave up 3 bases; unmatched junction bases: 3. This CDR3 has 15 amino acids. Germline V gene data show CDR1 as MNHEY and CDR2 as SMNVEV (reference sequence). DNA for the CDR3: TGTGCCAGCAGTTTTCCGGGACTAGCGGAAGAGACCCAGTACTTC. Protein sequence: CASSFPGLAEETQYF.

This chain joins TRBV6-5 and TRBJ2-5; 8 positions agree with TRBD2. The junction had 9 bases not matched to a gene; V was cut back by 7 bases and J by 5 bases. The CDR3 is 14 amino acids. In germline, CDR1 is MNHEY, CDR2 SVGAGI. The CDR3 region has the DNA TGTGCCAGCACCCAACCCGGGGGGGTGGAGACCCAGTACTTC. Protein sequence: CASTQPGGVETQYF.

This chain links TRBV28 with TRBJ1-5; possibly TRBD1 for D (6 bases). Germline assignment: CDR1 MDHEN and CDR2 SYDVKM. The CDR3 runs to 14 residues. V lost 6 bases, J lost 6 bases, and 15 bases lay in between. CDR3 coding DNA: TGTGCCAGCAGCCTCGGACAGAGGGCTCAGCCCCAGCATTTT. It encodes CASSLGQRAQPQHF.

The chain is built from TRBV6-5 and TRBJ2-2; D may be TRBD2 (5 bases). From germline, CDR1 is MNHEY and CDR2 SVGAGI. The CDR3 sequence is 15 residues long. V lost 0 bases and J 5 bases, leaving 10 bases between the germline ends. This CDR3 is CASSYSPPGTGELFF. The CDR3 DNA is TGTGCCAGCAGTTACTCACCGCCGGGGACCGGGGAGCTGTTTTTT.

The chain links TRBV19 to TRBJ2-2; 10 bases are shared with TRBD2. The CDR3 is 16 amino acids. V dropped 5 bases and J dropped 3; count of bases not matched to a gene: 6. Germline values: CDR1 LNHDA, CDR2 SQIVND (reference sequence). This CDR3 is CASSAWTSGDTGELFF. The CDR3 DNA follows: TGTGCCAGTAGTGCCTGGACTAGCGGAGACACCGGGGAGCTGTTTTTT.